The rows below give T cell receptor beta chains drawn from one sample of a study of shared clonotypes between healthy human individuals. The repertoire was sequenced with immunoSEQ multiplex PCR; TCRdb's copy has only in-frame clones and lacks some. Here the sample spans roughly 700,000 clones, about 92% being singletons. Source material: memory CD8+ T cells from PBMCs. These receptors all stem from a man younger than 35 in good health. Some clones in this sample may be carry-over from other donors' samples. CDR3s include the opening cysteine and the closing phenylalanine or tryptophan. The D gene is left open where the match is weak. Not all rows give a size; the values are once, few, many and, for expanded clones, a class.

NA TRBD2 TRBJ2-5 TRBV5-6 TGTGCCAGCAGCCGGCCCGGGCTCGAACTAGCGGGGCTTACGCACTTC CASSRPGLELAGLTHF
NA NA TRBJ2-2 TRBV28 TGTGCCAGCAGTTCCGACGGATTGGACACCGGGGAGCTGTTTTTT CASSSDGLDTGELFF
NA TRBD2 TRBJ2-1 TRBV5-4 TGTGCCAGCAGCTTGGCCGTGGCTAGCGGGAGGGACAATGAGCAGTTCTTC CASSLAVASGRDNEQFF
NA TRBD1 TRBJ2-4 TRBV7-2 TGTGCCAGCAGCCAGACAGGGGGGGCCAAAAACATTCAGTACTTC CASSQTGGAKNIQYF
many TRBD1 TRBJ2-1 TRBV7-8 TGTGCCAGCAGCCTGCGGACAGGGACGGATGAGCAGTTCTTC CASSLRTGTDEQFF
NA NA TRBJ2-7 TRBV28 TGTGCCAGCAGTTTATTCGTACACTACGAGCAGTACTTC CASSLFVHYEQYF
once NA TRBJ2-3 TRBV5-8 TGTGCCAGCAGCCACCACCGGGGGGCGGGGGATACGCAGTATTTT CASSHHRGAGDTQYF
NA NA TRBJ2-7 TRBV5-8 TGTGCCAGCAGCCTACCGTCGAGTCCCTACGAGCAGTACTTC CASSLPSSPYEQYF
NA NA TRBJ2-1 TRBV6-5 TGTGCCAGCAGTTCGGAAGGGGGGAACTCCTACAATGAGCAGTTCTTC CASSSEGGNSYNEQFF
NA NA TRBJ2-3 TRBV7-9 TGTGTCGCGCGGGTTGCGACAGATACGCAGTATTTT CVARVATDTQYF
NA NA TRBJ2-3 TRBV5-1 TGCGCCAGCAGACTGGATCTGGCGGGATATGGAGATACGCAGTATTTT CASRLDLAGYGDTQYF
NA TRBD1 TRBJ2-7 TRBV27 TGTGCCAGCAGTTTCGTAGGGACAGGGTACGAGCAGTACTTC CASSFVGTGYEQYF
NA NA TRBJ2-2 TRBV9 TGTGCCAGCAGCGTAGGAGGTACGGCGAACACCGGGGAGCTGTTTTTT CASSVGGTANTGELFF
NA TRBD2 TRBJ2-7 TRBV30 TGTGCCTGGTCAGGACTAGCGGGAGGCCAAACCTGGAGCGAGCAGTACTTC CAWSGLAGGQTWSEQYF
NA NA TRBJ1-1 TRBV19 TGTGCCAGTATCCAAAGACAGGAGCGGACTGAAGCTTTCTTT CASIQRQERTEAFF
NA NA TRBJ2-3 TRBV6-5 TGTGCCAGCAGGATTGGGCTAGGGAGCACAGATACGCAGTATTTT CASRIGLGSTDTQYF
NA NA TRBJ2-7 TRBV7-9 TGTGCCAGCAGCTTAGAGGCAGGGGAATTCTACGAGCAGTACTTC CASSLEAGEFYEQYF
NA TRBD1 TRBJ2-7 TRBV27 TGTGCCAGCAGTTTAAGGGGGACAGGGCACGAGCAGTACTTC CASSLRGTGHEQYF
once NA TRBJ2-5 TRBV5-6 TGTGCCAGCAGCTTTGGAGAGACCCAGTACTTC CASSFGETQYF
few NA TRBJ1-2 TRBV4-2 TGTGCCAGCTCCCAAACCTCATTCTATGGCTACACCTTC CASSQTSFYGYTF
once TRBD2 TRBJ2-5 TRBV11-2 TGTGCCAGCAGCTTATCAGGAGTAGCGGGAGTAGAGACCCAGTACTTC CASSLSGVAGVETQYF
NA NA TRBJ2-3 TRBV4-1 TGCGCCAGCAGCCAAGAGGGGGATACGCAGTATTTT CASSQEGDTQYF
NA NA TRBJ1-2 TRBV4-3 TGCGCCAGCAGCCAAGTGGAGGGTCTGAGTGGCTACACCTTC CASSQVEGLSGYTF
NA NA TRBJ2-7 TRBV19 TGTGCCAGTAGTATCCTCCTCCGGTACGAGCAGTACTTC CASSILLRYEQYF
once NA TRBJ2-7 TRBV27 TGTGCCAGCAGCCTAGGCTCCGGGACAATCTACGAGCAGTACTTC CASSLGSGTIYEQYF
NA NA TRBJ2-7 TRBV27 TGTGCCAGCACCCCTCAGTGGGGTCTCCACGAGCAGTACTTC CASTPQWGLHEQYF
NA NA TRBJ2-5 TRBV29-1 TGCAGCGTTGGTTGGCGAGAGACCCAGTACTTC CSVGWRETQYF
NA NA TRBJ2-7 TRBV7-2 TGTGCCAGCAGCTTAGGAGGGCTGCGCGAGCAGTACTTC CASSLGGLREQYF
NA NA TRBJ2-7 TRBV10-1 TGCGCCATTGTGGCTGAGGTGGGTGCTACCTACGAGCAGTACTTC CAIVAEVGATYEQYF
NA NA TRBJ2-7 TRBV5-6 TGTGCCAGCAGCTTGGTGGGGGGAGCCTACGAGCAGTACTTC CASSLVGGAYEQYF
NA NA TRBJ2-7 TRBV7-6 TGTGCCAGCAGCTCGCTTTCTATAAGGGGACCCTCGGGGCAGTACTTC CASSSLSIRGPSGQYF
NA NA TRBJ1-4 TRBV7-9 TGTGCCAGCAGCCCCTCCGGGGGGGATAATCCAGCAACTAATGAAAAACTGTTTTTT CASSPSGGDNPATNEKLFF
NA NA TRBJ1-5 TRBV4-1 TGCGCCAGCAGCCCTCTCATCGGACTGAACAATCAGCCCCAGCATTTT CASSPLIGLNNQPQHF
NA TRBD1 TRBJ2-7 TRBV5-6 TGTGCCAGCAGCCAGACAGGGTTGGGTGACTACGAGCAGTACTTC CASSQTGLGDYEQYF
NA NA TRBJ2-2 TRBV7-9 TGTGCCAGCAGCTTAGTTGGGGTAGGCACCGGGGAGCTGTTTTTT CASSLVGVGTGELFF
NA NA TRBJ2-7 TRBV28 TGTGCCAGCAGTTCGGCAGCCCAACCCCACGAGCAGTACTTC CASSSAAQPHEQYF
NA TRBD2 TRBJ2-2 TRBV4-3 TGCGCCAGCAGCCTCGGGTTAGCGGGGCTTACCGGGGAGCTGTTTTTT CASSLGLAGLTGELFF
NA TRBD1 TRBJ1-2 TRBV5-6 TGTGCCAGCAGTCCTGGACAGGGTGCCGCAGGCTACACCTTC CASSPGQGAAGYTF
NA TRBD2 TRBJ2-7 TRBV27 TGTGCCAGCAGAAACACTCCGGGACTAGCGTCCTACGAGCAGTACTTC CASRNTPGLASYEQYF
NA TRBD1 TRBJ1-2 TRBV19 TGTGCCAGTAGCAGGGGGCGCACCTATGGCTACACCTTC CASSRGRTYGYTF
NA NA TRBJ2-7 TRBV7-2 TGTGCCAGCAGCTTATATGTCAGGCGATACGAGCAGTACTTC CASSLYVRRYEQYF
NA NA TRBJ1-1 TRBV27 TGTGCCAGCAGTTTAAGAGGGTACACTGAAGCTTTCTTT CASSLRGYTEAFF
once TRBD1 TRBJ1-4 TRBV28 TGTGCCAGCAGTAAGTTCGGGACAGTTAATGAAAAACTGTTTTTT CASSKFGTVNEKLFF
NA NA TRBJ2-1 TRBV7-9 TGTGCCAGCAGCTTAGGGGTGCGAATACTAAGCTCCTACAATGAGCAGTTCTTC CASSLGVRILSSYNEQFF
NA NA TRBJ2-1 TRBV11-2 TGTGCCAGCAGCTTAGATTACCGGGTAGCCTACAATGAGCAGTTCTTC CASSLDYRVAYNEQFF
NA NA TRBJ1-5 TRBV7-8 TGTGCCAGCAGCCCAACATTTGGGGCCAATCAGCCCCAGCATTTT CASSPTFGANQPQHF
NA TRBD2 TRBJ2-7 TRBV5-8 TGTGCCAGCAGCTCCACGGGACTAGCAAACTACGAGCAGTACTTC CASSSTGLANYEQYF
NA NA TRBJ1-1 TRBV28 TGTGCCAGCAGTTTAAACCGCCGGAGGGGTACTGAAGCTTTCTTT CASSLNRRRGTEAFF
NA NA TRBJ2-7 TRBV7-9 TGTGCCAGCAGCTTAGGAGGGAGGGAGCAGTACTTC CASSLGGREQYF
NA NA TRBJ2-7 TRBV19 TGTGCCAGTGGTGGACAGAGAATCTACGAGCAGTACTTC CASGGQRIYEQYF
NA NA TRBJ2-6 TRBV7-3 TGTGCCAGCAGCCAAGGGGGTTCTGGGGCCAACGTCCTGACTTTC CASSQGGSGANVLTF
NA TRBD1 TRBJ1-5 TRBV6-1 TGTGCCAGCCGGACAGGGAGCAGTCAGCCCCAGCATTTT CASRTGSSQPQHF
NA TRBD1 TRBJ1-1 TRBV6-5 TGTGCCACCCGACAGGGGGGATACACTGAAGCTTTCTTT CATRQGGYTEAFF
NA NA TRBJ2-3 TRBV9 TGTGCCAGCAGCGTAGGCGGGTTTAACACAGATACGCAGTATTTT CASSVGGFNTDTQYF
NA NA TRBJ2-2 TRBV11-2 TGTGCCAGCAGCTCCACGTGGAGGAGAAACACCGGGGAGCTGTTTTTT CASSSTWRRNTGELFF